The clone carrying this T cell receptor (beta chain) is a singleton in its sample. These data originate in a study of technical replicates of blood from a few donors. Trimming shortened V by 4 bases and J by 6 bases, and 21 bases separated the two germline ends. Per germline, CDR1 SGHVS and CDR2 FQNEAQ. The CDR3 covers 16 residues. The protocol was immunoSEQ multiplex PCR, while the TCRdb copy is restricted to in-frame clones and leaves out a portion. The sample contains 75,000 to 100,000 clones, about 95% of which appear only once. The clonotype was recovered from a human donor in good health. The sample comprised T cells isolated from PBMCs. The rearrangement uses TRBV7-8 and TRBJ1-2; tentatively, D is TRBD1 (5 bases). In nucleotides, the CDR3 is TGTGCCAGCAGCTCCTCAGGGAAGAGTCTCCCGGATGGCTACACCTTC. Its translation: CASSSSGKSLPDGYTF.